This TCR beta chain stems from a study of T cells after yellow fever vaccination. This clonotype was recorded a few times. V was shortened by 7 bases and J by 6 bases, with 11 bases between the two germline ends. This CDR3 has 12 amino acids. The germline V gene has CDR1 LNHDA and CDR2 SQIVND (reference sequence). General study results and limits: Any FACS-sorted repertoire could hold abundant clonotypes that contaminate it from the bulk population. The secondary response was weaker, and its peak arrived faster, on day 5 versus 15.

Making TCR cDNA involved 5'RACE template switching, which added UMIs and a universal primer site. TCRdb itself ran the 5' RACE reads through MiXCR, one entry per CDR3 protein. The table records 42,000 or so distinct CDR3 sequences, 6.8% of them present only once. Source: CD8+ T cells not binding an NS4B(214-222) dextramer, sorted from PBMCs, taken 45 days after the yellow fever booster vaccination. The sequence was obtained from a man aged 25-45 years who received the YFV17D yellow fever vaccine. V and J are TRBV19 and TRBJ2-3, with D perhaps assigned TRBD1 or TRBD2 (5 bases each). The chain's CDR3 is CASNAGADTQYF. The CDR3 nucleotides read TGTGCCAGTAATGCCGGGGCCGATACGCAGTATTTT.